The 15 T cell receptor beta chains listed next were all sequenced from one sample in a study of technical replicates of blood from a few donors. Measured with immunoSEQ multiplex PCR; TCRdb has only the in-frame clones, and not every one. Here the sample spans 80,000 to 95,000 clones, approximately 95% being singletons. Sequenced material: T cells isolated from PBMCs. The source is a human donor in good health.

The V call is TRBV5-4, the J call TRBJ2-3; TRBD1 aligns across 8 bases. From germline, CDR1 is SGHNT and CDR2 YYREEE (reference sequence). The CDR3 is made up of 15 amino acids. Trimming cost V 3 bases and J 3 bases; bases outside gene matches: 6. CDR3 residues: CASSYRQGRTDTQYF. DNA of the CDR3: TGTGCCAGCAGCTATAGACAGGGGAGGACAGATACGCAGTATTTT.

The chain links TRBV28 to TRBJ1-2, with D tentatively TRBD1 (6 bases). The CDR3 covers 15 residues. Germline V lookup: CDR1 MDHEN, CDR2 SYDVKM. V shed 4 bases and J shed 8 bases, with 20 bases lying between them. Here the CDR3 DNA reads TGTGCCAGCAGTTCTCCCGGGGGGGCGCTGAGGGGCTACACCTTC. Protein product: CASSSPGGALRGYTF.

This chain links TRBV28 with TRBJ2-1; D uncertain. This CDR3 region has 15 residues. V lost 5 bases to trimming and J lost 0 bases, with 11 bases between them. Looked up from germline, CDR1 is MDHEN and CDR2 is SYDVKM. Written as DNA, the CDR3 is TGTGCCAGCAGTCTTCCCCCGCGCTCCTACAATGAGCAGTTCTTC. Translated: CASSLPPRSYNEQFF.

This clone showed up just a few times. The chain employs TRBV30 and TRBJ1-5, with D unresolved. The CDR3 length is 12 residues. Germline lookup yields CDR1 GTSNPN and CDR2 SVGIG (reference sequence). Trimming removed 5 bases from V and 7 bases from J, with 12 bases in between. CDR3 bases: TGTGCCTGGTCTGACTTAGCCCAGCCCCAGCATTTT. This sequence encodes CAWSDLAQPQHF.

The chain couples TRBV7-2 to TRBJ2-3, with D unresolved. V was pared by 0 bases and J by 1 base, with 5 bases between. Germline V lookup: CDR1 SGHTA, CDR2 FQGNSA. The CDR3 is 14 residues long. The CDR3 bases are TGTGCCAGCAGCTTAGCGTCTGGCACAGATACGCAGTATTTT. Translation: CASSLASGTDTQYF.

This rearrangement joins TRBV5-1 to TRBJ2-5; 10 bases match TRBD2. V shed 4 bases and J 2 bases; nucleotides not matched to a gene: 5. The CDR3 has 15 amino acids. CDR1 is SGHRS and CDR2 is YFSETQ in the germline V gene. CDR3 sequence: CASSMTSGQQETQYF. The CDR3 bases are TGCGCCAGCAGCATGACTAGCGGGCAGCAAGAGACCCAGTACTTC.

The chain couples TRBV6-1 to TRBJ1-5; the D is unclear. The length of the CDR3 is 11 residues. The V end was cut by 6 bases, the J end by 4 bases, with 4 bases between. The V gene's germline CDR1 is MNHNS and CDR2 SASEGT. The CDR3 protein is CASSRNQPQHF. CDR3 nucleotides: TGTGCCAGCAGCAGGAATCAGCCCCAGCATTTT.

J is TRBJ1-5 and V is TRBV19, with D tentatively TRBD1 (6 bases). CDR3 size: 17 residues. V lost 2 bases to trimming and J lost 5 bases, with 19 bases between them. Looked up from germline, CDR1 is LNHDA and CDR2 is SQIVND (reference sequence). The CDR3 coding sequence is TGTGCCAGTAGTATATTCAGGGGCTCTTTTTCGGATCAGCCCCAGCATTTT. It translates to CASSIFRGSFSDQPQHF.

The chain joins TRBV21-1 to TRBJ2-3; the tabulated D call, TRBD1, remains unverified against the DNA. TRBV21-1 is designated a pseudogene. The CDR3 consists of 16 residues. For the CDR3, the DNA is TGTGCCAGCAGCAAGCCGAGGGGGCTGGACACAGATACGCAGTATTTT. It codes for CASSKPRGLDTDTQYF.

The chain employs TRBV29-1 and TRBJ2-1; TRBD2 is a possible D gene (6 bases). Germline-derived CDR1 and CDR2 are SQVTM and ANQGSEA. V was clipped by 3 bases and J by 6 bases, with 15 bases between them. This CDR3 contains 14 residues. The CDR3 sequence: CSVDAGPLTNEQFF. DNA of the CDR3: TGCAGCGTTGATGCGGGACCCCTTACCAATGAGCAGTTCTTC.

This chain joins TRBV9 and TRBJ2-7; TRBD2 matches at 7 bases. The CDR3 has 13 amino acids. Germline CDR1 and CDR2: SGDLS and YYNGEE. V shed 4 bases, J shed 1 base, and the junction held 2 bases outside the gene matches. CDR3 sequence: CASSTSVSYEQYF. The CDR3 bases are TGTGCCAGCAGCACTAGCGTATCCTACGAGCAGTACTTC.

This rearrangement joins TRBV2 to TRBJ1-6; D gene unclear. The CDR3 is 14 amino acids. In germline, CDR1 is SNHLY, CDR2 FYNNEI. V gave up 8 bases and J gave up 8 bases, with 16 bases separating them. CDR3 residues: CASSGRGVDSPLHF. For the CDR3, the DNA is TGTGCCAGCTCGGGGAGAGGTGTAGATTCACCCCTCCACTTT.

This clone was observed once. The chain couples TRBV6-1 to TRBJ1-2; D gene ambiguous. This CDR3 comprises 11 residues. Trimming cost V 11 bases and J 5 bases, with 12 bases left between them. Germline V lookup: CDR1 MNHNS, CDR2 SASEGT. This CDR3 is CAGRLPYGYTF. CDR3 coding DNA: TGTGCCGGCCGACTCCCGTATGGCTACACCTTC.

The rearrangement joins TRBV27 to TRBJ2-3; TRBD2 is a possible D gene (5 bases). V lost 3 bases and J lost 0, with 13 bases in between. Germline V lookup: CDR1 MNHEY, CDR2 SMNVEV (reference sequence). This CDR3 spans 16 amino acids. The CDR3 sequence is CASSLIRAGSTDTQYF. CDR3 nucleotides: TGTGCCAGCAGTTTGATTAGGGCGGGTAGCACAGATACGCAGTATTTT.

The chain couples TRBV6-5 to TRBJ1-4; 7 bases map to TRBD1. J lost 4 bases, V lost 4 bases, and 9 bases had no gene match. This CDR3 is 16 amino acids long. Germline V gives CDR1 MNHEY, CDR2 SVGAGI. CDR3 amino acids: CASSSDGTASNEKLFF. In DNA, the CDR3 is TGTGCCAGCAGTTCTGATGGGACAGCTAGTAATGAAAAACTGTTTTTT.